These T cell receptor beta chains were read from a single sample in a study of patients and donors after allogeneic stem cell transplantation. TCRdb re-analysed the RT-PCR reads in MiXCR, keeping a single row per CDR3 protein. The sample holds 400 to 500 distinct CDR3 sequences; over 0.95% are singletons and the top ten take roughly a sixth. Sample: blood, either unsorted or a sorted T cell fraction (not recorded which). These receptors were taken from a human donor who was either an allogeneic HSCT recipient or a stem cell or donor lymphocyte infusion donor (not recorded which). It is not recorded whose cells these are; they may come from a transplant donor. Each CDR3 is given with its conserved first and last residue. The D gene is left open where the match is weak. Where a row states a size, it is once, few, many or the class of an expanded clone; other rows omit it.

TRBJ2-3	TRBV27	medium-sized	TRBD2	CASSLSIGTSGSNTQYF	TGTGCCAGCAGTTTATCGATAGGGACTAGCGGGTCAAATACGCAGTATTTT
TRBJ1-6	TRBV7-9	medium-sized	-	CASSYPDLNSPLHF	TGTGCCAGCAGTTACCCAGACCTGAATTCACCCCTCCACTTT
TRBJ1-5	TRBV9	large	-	CASSDGYSNQPQHF	TGTGCCAGCAGCGACGGATATAGCAATCAGCCCCAGCATTTT
TRBJ1-1	TRBV4-1	large	TRBD1	CASSQDIGGSAEAFF	TGCGCCAGCAGCCAAGATATAGGGGGCAGCGCTGAAGCTTTCTTT
TRBJ2-3	TRBV11-2	medium-sized	-	CASSLVARDTSTDTQYF	TGTGCCAGCAGCTTAGTCGCCCGGGACACTAGCACAGATACGCAGTATTTT
TRBJ2-7	TRBV2	large	-	CASSPLVQRVYF	TGTGCCAGCAGCCCTTTGGTACAGAGAGTCTACTTC
TRBJ2-1	TRBV19	large	TRBD2	CASSMARGGEQFF	TGTGCCAGTAGTATGGCCCGGGGGGGTGAGCAGTTCTTC
TRBJ2-1	TRBV19	few	-	CASRLTQGSSYNEQFF	TGTGCCAGTAGATTGACACAGGGAAGCTCCTACAATGAGCAGTTCTTC
TRBJ2-7	TRBV27	large	-	CASSPAAGTPDEQYF	TGTGCCAGCAGTCCGGCGGCCGGGACTCCAGACGAGCAGTACTTC
TRBJ2-1	TRBV24-1	medium-sized	TRBD1	CATSGTGPEQFF	TGTGCCACCAGTGGGACAGGGCCCGAGCAGTTCTTC
TRBJ2-5	TRBV4-2	large	TRBD2	CASSQDSAGVAETQYF	TGTGCCAGCAGCCAAGATAGTGCGGGGGTGGCAGAGACCCAGTACTTC
TRBJ2-5	TRBV11-2	hyperexpanded	-	CASSAPGMGETQYF	TGTGCCAGCAGCGCTCCAGGGATGGGGGAGACCCAGTACTTC
TRBJ1-6	TRBV30	medium-sized	TRBD1	CAWRKTGRGSPLHF	TGTGCCTGGAGAAAGACAGGGCGGGGTTCACCCCTCCACTTT
TRBJ1-2	TRBV29-1	large	-	CSVEDNSANYGYTF	TGCAGCGTTGAAGATAACAGCGCTAACTATGGCTACACCTTC
TRBJ2-7	TRBV6-2/TRBV6-3	large	-	CASKERGIYEQYF	TGTGCCAGCAAGGAGAGAGGGATCTACGAGCAGTACTTC
TRBJ2-2	TRBV27	medium-sized	TRBD1	CASRRQGRELFF	TGTGCCAGCAGGAGACAGGGTCGGGAGCTGTTTTTT
TRBJ2-3	TRBV9	large	-	CASSVEGLKGDTQYF	TGTGCCAGCAGCGTAGAGGGGTTGAAGGGAGATACGCAGTATTTT
TRBJ2-3	TRBV12-3/TRBV12-4	medium-sized	-	CASSWGGGTDTQYF	TGTGCCAGCAGTTGGGGCGGGGGCACAGATACGCAGTATTTT
TRBJ2-5	TRBV28	large	TRBD1	CASSGRVRGRVEETQYF	TGTGCCAGCAGTGGACGGGTCAGGGGGCGGGTAGAAGAGACCCAGTACTTC
TRBJ1-2	TRBV28	medium-sized	TRBD1	CASCPGGSPPWGYTF	TGTGCCAGCTGTCCAGGGGGGAGCCCCCCTTGGGGCTACACCTTC
TRBJ2-2	TRBV5-1	medium-sized	TRBD1	CASSFGQGALGELFF	TGCGCCAGCAGTTTTGGACAGGGCGCTCTCGGGGAGCTGTTTTTT
TRBJ2-3	TRBV27	medium-sized	-	CASSVPSTDTQYF	TGTGCCAGCAGTGTCCCTAGCACAGATACGCAGTATTTT
TRBJ2-1	TRBV27	medium-sized	-	CASGATRGIALF	TGTGCCAGCGGCGCCACTCGGGGGATTGCGCTCTTC
TRBJ2-7	TRBV27	large	-	CASSRVGLSEQYF	TGTGCCAGCAGTAGGGTAGGGTTAAGCGAGCAGTACTTC
TRBJ2-3	TRBV11-2	large	-	CASSYRVTDTQYF	TGTGCCAGCAGCTACCGGGTCACAGATACGCAGTATTTT
TRBJ1-1	TRBV4-3	large	-	CASSLDGGNTEAFF	TGCGCCAGCAGTCTCGACGGGGGGAACACTGAAGCTTTCTTT
TRBJ1-1	TRBV4-2	large	-	CASSQDGGAEAFF	TGTGCCAGCAGCCAAGATGGCGGGGCTGAAGCTTTCTTT
TRBJ2-2	TRBV27	large	-	CASSRTVNTGELFF	TGTGCCAGCAGTAGGACTGTGAACACCGGGGAGCTGTTTTTT
TRBJ2-3	TRBV28	medium-sized	TRBD2	CASSSPLAGRDTDTQYF	TGTGCCAGCAGTTCCCCTCTAGCGGGTCGTGACACAGATACGCAGTATTTT
TRBJ2-1	TRBV29-1	large	-	CSVGQNEQFF	TGCAGCGTTGGGCAAAATGAGCAGTTCTTC
TRBJ1-1	TRBV12-3/TRBV12-4	medium-sized	-	CASSFGGRGTEAFF	TGTGCCAGCAGTTTCGGGGGGCGCGGCACTGAAGCTTTCTTT
TRBJ2-1	TRBV9	large	-	CASSVADYNEQFF	TGTGCCAGCAGCGTAGCCGACTACAATGAGCAGTTCTTC
TRBJ1-1	TRBV5-1	large	TRBD1	CASRDRPAEAFF	TGCGCCAGCAGGGACAGGCCGGCTGAAGCTTTCTTT
TRBJ2-7	TRBV19	large	TRBD1	CASSMTGDDEQYF	TGTGCCAGTAGTATGACAGGGGACGACGAGCAGTACTTC
TRBJ1-6	TRBV5-1	medium-sized	-	CASSLGAGAGSYNSPLHF	TGCGCCAGCAGCCTCGGTGCGGGCGCAGGATCCTATAATTCACCCCTCCACTTT
TRBJ1-1	TRBV6-2/TRBV6-3	medium-sized	TRBD1	CASRPGTVNTEAFF	TGTGCCAGCAGACCCGGGACAGTGAACACTGAAGCTTTCTTT
TRBJ2-1	TRBV7-7	large	-	CASSPLRGKYNEQFF	TGTGCTAGCAGCCCGCTTAGGGGCAAATACAATGAGCAGTTCTTC
TRBJ1-3	TRBV20-1	medium-sized	TRBD1	CSARKGARGNTIYF	TGCAGTGCTAGAAAGGGGGCGCGGGGAAACACCATATATTTT
TRBJ2-7	TRBV5-1	medium-sized	-	CASSLGGGGTKTYEQYF	TGCGCCAGCAGCTTGGGAGGTGGCGGGACCAAGACCTACGAGCAGTACTTC
TRBJ1-1	TRBV9	medium-sized	-	CASSPGEGEAFF	TGTGCCAGCAGCCCAGGGGAGGGTGAAGCTTTCTTT
TRBJ2-5	TRBV12-3/TRBV12-4	large	-	CASLKGWQETQYF	TGTGCCAGCCTTAAGGGTTGGCAAGAGACCCAGTACTTC
TRBJ2-5	TRBV5-1	medium-sized	-	CASSLGEASSETQYF	TGCGCCAGCAGCTTGGGGGAAGCTAGCTCGGAGACCCAGTACTTC
TRBJ2-1	TRBV5-5	medium-sized	-	CASSLRADSSYNEQFF	TGTGCCAGCAGCTTGAGGGCGGATAGCTCCTACAATGAGCAGTTCTTC
TRBJ2-2	TRBV9	medium-sized	-	CASSVAGGNTGELFF	TGTGCCAGCAGCGTAGCAGGTGGAAACACCGGGGAGCTGTTTTTT
TRBJ2-1	TRBV30	large	-	CAWTPDWSNEQFF	TGTGCCTGGACCCCGGACTGGAGCAATGAGCAGTTCTTC
TRBJ2-1	TRBV28	large	TRBD1	CASRGDRGTYNEQFF	TGTGCCAGCAGGGGGGACAGGGGGACGTACAATGAGCAGTTCTTC
TRBJ2-1	TRBV20-1	-	TRBD2	CSSSGTSVEGAYNEQFF	TGCAGTTCCTCCGGGACTAGCGTGGAAGGGGCCTACAATGAGCAGTTCTTC
TRBJ2-1	TRBV6-6	large	-	CASGQGHDYNEQFF	TGTGCCAGCGGCCAAGGACACGACTACAATGAGCAGTTCTTC
TRBJ2-7	TRBV7-9	medium-sized	-	CASSPFGSYEQYF	TGTGCCAGCAGCCCGTTCGGGTCCTACGAGCAGTACTTC
TRBJ2-1	TRBV2	large	-	CASSEAVRSYNEQFF	TGTGCCAGCAGTGAAGCGGTCCGCAGCTACAATGAGCAGTTCTTC
TRBJ1-1	TRBV13	large	-	CASSSSGLNTEAFF	TGTGCCAGCAGCTCTTCCGGGCTGAACACTGAAGCTTTCTTT
TRBJ1-5	TRBV6-6	medium-sized	TRBD1	CATGTGGNQPQHF	TGTGCCACAGGGACAGGGGGCAATCAGCCCCAGCATTTT